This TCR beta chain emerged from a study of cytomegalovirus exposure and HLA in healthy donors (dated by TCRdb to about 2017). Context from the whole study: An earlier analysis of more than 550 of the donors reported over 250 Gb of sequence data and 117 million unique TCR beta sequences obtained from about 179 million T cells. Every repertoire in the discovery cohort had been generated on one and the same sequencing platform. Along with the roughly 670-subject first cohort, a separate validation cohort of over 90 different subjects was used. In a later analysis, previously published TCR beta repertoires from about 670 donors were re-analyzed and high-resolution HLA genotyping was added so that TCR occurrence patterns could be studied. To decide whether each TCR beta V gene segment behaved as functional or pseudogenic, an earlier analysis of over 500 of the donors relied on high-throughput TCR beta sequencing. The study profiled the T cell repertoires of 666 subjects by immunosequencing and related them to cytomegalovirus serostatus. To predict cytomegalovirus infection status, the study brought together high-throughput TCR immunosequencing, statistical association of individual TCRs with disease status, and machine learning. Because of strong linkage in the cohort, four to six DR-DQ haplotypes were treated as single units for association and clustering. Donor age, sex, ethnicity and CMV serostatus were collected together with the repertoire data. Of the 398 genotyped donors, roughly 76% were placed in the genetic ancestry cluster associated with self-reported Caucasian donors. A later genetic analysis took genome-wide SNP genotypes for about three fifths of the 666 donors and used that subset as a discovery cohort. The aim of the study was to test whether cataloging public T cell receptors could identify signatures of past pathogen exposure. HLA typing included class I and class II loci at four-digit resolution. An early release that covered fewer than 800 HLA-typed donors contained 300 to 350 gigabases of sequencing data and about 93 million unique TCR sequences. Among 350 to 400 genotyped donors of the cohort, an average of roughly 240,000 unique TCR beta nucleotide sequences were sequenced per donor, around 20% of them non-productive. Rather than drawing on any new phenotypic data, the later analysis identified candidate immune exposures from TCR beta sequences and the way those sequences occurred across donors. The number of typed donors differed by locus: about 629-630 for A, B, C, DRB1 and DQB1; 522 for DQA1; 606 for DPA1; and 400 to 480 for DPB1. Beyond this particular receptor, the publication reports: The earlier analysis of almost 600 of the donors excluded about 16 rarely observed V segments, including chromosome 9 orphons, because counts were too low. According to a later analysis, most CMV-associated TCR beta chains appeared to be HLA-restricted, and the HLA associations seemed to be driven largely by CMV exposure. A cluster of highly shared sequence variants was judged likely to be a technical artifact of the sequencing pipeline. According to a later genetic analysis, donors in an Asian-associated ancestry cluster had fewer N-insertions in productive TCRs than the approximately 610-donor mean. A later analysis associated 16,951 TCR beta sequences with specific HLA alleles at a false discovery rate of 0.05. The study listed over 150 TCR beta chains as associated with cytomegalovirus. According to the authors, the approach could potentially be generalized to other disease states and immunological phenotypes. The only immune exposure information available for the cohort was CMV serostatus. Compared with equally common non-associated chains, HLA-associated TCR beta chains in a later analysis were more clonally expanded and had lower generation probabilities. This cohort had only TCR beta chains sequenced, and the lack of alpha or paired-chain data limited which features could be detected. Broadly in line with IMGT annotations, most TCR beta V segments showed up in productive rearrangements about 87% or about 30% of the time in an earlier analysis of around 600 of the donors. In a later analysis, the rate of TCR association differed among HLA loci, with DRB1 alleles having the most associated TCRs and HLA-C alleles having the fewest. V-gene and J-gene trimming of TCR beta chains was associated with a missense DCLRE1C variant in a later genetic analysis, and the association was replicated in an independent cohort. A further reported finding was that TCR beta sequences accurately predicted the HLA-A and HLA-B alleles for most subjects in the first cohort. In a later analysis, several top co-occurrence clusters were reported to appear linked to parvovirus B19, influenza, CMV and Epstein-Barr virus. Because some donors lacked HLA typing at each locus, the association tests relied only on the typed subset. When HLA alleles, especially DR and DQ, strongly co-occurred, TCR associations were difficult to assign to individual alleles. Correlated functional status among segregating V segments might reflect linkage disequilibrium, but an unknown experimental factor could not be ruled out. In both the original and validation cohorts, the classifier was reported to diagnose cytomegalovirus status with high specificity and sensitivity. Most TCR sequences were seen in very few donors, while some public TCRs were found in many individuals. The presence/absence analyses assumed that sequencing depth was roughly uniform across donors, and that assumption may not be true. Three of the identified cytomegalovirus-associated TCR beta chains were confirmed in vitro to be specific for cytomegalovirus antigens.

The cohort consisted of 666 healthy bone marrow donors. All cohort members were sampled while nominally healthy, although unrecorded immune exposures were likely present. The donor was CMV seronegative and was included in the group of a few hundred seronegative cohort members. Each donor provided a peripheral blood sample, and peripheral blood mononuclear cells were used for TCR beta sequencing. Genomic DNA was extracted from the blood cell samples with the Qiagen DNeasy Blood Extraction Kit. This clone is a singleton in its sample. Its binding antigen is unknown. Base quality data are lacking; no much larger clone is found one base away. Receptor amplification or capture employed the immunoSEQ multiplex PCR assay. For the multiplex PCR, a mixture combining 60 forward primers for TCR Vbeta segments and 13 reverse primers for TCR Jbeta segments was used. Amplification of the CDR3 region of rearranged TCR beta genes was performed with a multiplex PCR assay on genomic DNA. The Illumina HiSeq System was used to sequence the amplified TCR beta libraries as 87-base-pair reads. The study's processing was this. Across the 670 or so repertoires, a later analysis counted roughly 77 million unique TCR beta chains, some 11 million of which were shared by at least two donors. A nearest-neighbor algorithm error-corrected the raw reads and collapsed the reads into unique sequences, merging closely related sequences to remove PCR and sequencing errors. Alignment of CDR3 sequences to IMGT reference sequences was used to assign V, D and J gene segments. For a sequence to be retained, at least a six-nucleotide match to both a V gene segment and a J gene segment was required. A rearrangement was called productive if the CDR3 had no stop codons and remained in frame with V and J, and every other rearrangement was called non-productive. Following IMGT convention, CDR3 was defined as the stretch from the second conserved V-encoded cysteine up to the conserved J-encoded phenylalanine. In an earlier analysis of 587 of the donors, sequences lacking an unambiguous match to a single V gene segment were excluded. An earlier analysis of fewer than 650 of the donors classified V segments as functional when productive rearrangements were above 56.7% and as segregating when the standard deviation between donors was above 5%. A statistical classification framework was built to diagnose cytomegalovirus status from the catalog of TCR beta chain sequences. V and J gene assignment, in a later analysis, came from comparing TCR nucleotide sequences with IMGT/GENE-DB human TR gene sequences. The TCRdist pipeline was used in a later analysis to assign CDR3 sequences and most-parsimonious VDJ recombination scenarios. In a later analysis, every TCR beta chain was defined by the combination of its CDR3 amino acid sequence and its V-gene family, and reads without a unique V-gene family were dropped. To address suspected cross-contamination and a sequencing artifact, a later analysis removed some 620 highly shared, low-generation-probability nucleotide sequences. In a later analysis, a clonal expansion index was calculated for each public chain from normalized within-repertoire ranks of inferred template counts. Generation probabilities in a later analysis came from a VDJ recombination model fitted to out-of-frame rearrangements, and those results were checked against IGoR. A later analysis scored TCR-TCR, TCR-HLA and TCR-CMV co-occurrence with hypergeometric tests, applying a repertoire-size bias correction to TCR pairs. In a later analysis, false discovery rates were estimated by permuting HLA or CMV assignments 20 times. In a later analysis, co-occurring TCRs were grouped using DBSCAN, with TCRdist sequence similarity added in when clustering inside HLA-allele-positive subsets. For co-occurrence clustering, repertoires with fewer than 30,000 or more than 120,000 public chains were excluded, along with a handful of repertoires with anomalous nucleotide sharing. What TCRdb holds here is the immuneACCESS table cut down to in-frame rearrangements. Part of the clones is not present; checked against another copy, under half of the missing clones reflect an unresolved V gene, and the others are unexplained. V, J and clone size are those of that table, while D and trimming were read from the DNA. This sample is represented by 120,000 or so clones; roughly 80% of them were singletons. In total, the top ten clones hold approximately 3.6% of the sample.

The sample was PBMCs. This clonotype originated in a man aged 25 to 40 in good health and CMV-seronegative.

The sequence in DNA is TGTGCCAGCAGTCCCGGGACTAGCGGAGGCCCTAACACCGGGGAGCTGTTTTTT. It translates as CASSPGTSGGPNTGELFF. The rearrangement joined TRBV28 to TRBJ2-2; 11 bases in the junction line up with TRBD2. CDR1 and CDR2, looked up from the germline V gene, are MDHEN and SYDVKM. From the cysteine through the phenylalanine, the CDR3 covers 18 amino acids. Left in the record is the CDR3 DNA by itself, 54 bases read in frame from the first base. Germline trimming amounts to 5 bases on V and 2 bases on J, with 10 as the count of junction bases outside the gene matches.